The clone carrying this T cell receptor beta chain was counted ten times or more. Antigen: not known. The time point: newly diagnosed GD, antithyroid drugs for less than 3 months. Construction of the TCR library relied on RNA isolated from PBMCs. CDR3 length: 14 amino acids. In building TCR beta libraries, iRepertoire HTBI primers were used together with Arm-PCR of CDR3 regions. MiXCR was run by TCRdb on the multiplex PCR reads, yielding one entry per CDR3 protein. The sample gives 450,000 to 600,000 distinct CDR3 sequences, roughly 12% of which show up once; 8.5% to 10% is in the top ten. These data are taken from a study of regulatory T cells in long-lasting Graves disease. Study-level results: Accuracy might have suffered from few samples.

The sample was also linked to a second study, of T cells in Graves' hyperthyroidism and ophthalmopathy. Per that study: Based on clinical symptoms, serum thyroxine and TRAb, thyroid ultrasound and orbital computed tomography, diagnoses were reached.

The sequences come from peripheral blood mononuclear cells (PBMCs), collected at new diagnosis, from a patient treated with antithyroid drugs. The chain is built from TRBV12-3 or TRBV12-4 and TRBJ2-1; a possible D gene is TRBD2 (5 bases). The J call may be incorrect, as the DNA end agrees better with TRBJ2-5. The sequence derives from a young man with Graves disease. The CDR3 region has the DNA TGTGCCAGCAGTTTGAGTGCCTCGGGGGAGACCCAGTACTTC. Translated, it gives CASSLSASGETQYF.